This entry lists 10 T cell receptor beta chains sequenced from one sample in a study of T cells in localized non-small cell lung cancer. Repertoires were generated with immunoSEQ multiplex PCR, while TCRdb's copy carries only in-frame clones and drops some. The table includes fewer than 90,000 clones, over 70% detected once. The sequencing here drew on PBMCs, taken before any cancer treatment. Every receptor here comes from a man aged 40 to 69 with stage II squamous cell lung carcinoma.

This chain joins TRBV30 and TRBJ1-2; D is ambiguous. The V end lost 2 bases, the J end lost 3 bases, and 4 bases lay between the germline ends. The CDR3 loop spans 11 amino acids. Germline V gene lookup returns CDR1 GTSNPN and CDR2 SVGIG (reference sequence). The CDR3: CAWSPHYGYTF. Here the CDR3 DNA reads TGTGCCTGGAGTCCACACTATGGCTACACCTTC.

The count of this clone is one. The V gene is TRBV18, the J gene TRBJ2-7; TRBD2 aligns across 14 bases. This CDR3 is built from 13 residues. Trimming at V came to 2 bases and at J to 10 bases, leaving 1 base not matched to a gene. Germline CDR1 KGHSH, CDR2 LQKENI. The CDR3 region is CASSPGTSGSQYF. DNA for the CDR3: TGTGCCAGCTCACCAGGGACTAGCGGGAGTCAGTACTTC.

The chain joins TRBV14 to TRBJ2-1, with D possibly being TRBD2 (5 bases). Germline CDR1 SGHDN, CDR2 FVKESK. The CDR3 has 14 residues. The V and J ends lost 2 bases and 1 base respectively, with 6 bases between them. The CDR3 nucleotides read TGTGCCAGCAGCCAATGGAGGTCCTACAATGAGCAGTTCTTC. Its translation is CASSQWRSYNEQFF.

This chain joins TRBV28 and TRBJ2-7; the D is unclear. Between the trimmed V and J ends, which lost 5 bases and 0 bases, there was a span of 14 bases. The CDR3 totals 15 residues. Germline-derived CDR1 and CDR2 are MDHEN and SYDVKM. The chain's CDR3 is CASSTRGRSSYEQYF. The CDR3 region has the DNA TGTGCCAGCAGTACGCGTGGACGGAGCTCCTACGAGCAGTACTTC.

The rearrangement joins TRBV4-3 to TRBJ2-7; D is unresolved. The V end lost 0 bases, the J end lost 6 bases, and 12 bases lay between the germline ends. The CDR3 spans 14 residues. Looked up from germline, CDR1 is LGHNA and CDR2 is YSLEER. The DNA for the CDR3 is TGCGCCAGCAGCCAAGAGGCCCTCACGGGCGAGCAGTACTTC. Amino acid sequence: CASSQEALTGEQYF.

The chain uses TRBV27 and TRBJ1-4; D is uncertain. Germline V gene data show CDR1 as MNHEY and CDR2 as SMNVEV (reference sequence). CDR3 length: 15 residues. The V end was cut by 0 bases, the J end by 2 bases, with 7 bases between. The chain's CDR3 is CASSLSGRTNEKLFF. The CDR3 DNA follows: TGTGCCAGCAGTTTATCGGGCCGCACTAATGAAAAACTGTTTTTT.

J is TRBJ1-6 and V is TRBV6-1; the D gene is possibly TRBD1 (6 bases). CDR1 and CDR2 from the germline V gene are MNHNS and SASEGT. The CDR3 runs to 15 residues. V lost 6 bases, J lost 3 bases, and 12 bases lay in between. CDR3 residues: CASRRDTFYNSPLHF. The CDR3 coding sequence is TGTGCCAGCAGACGGGACACCTTCTATAATTCACCCCTCCACTTT.

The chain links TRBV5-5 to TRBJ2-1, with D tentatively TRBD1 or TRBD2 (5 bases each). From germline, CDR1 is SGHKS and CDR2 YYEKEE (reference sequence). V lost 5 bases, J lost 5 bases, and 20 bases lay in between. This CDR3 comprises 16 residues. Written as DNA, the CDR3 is TGTGCCAGCAGTAGGACCCTCGGGGCCAGGGACAATGAGCAGTTCTTC. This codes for CASSRTLGARDNEQFF.

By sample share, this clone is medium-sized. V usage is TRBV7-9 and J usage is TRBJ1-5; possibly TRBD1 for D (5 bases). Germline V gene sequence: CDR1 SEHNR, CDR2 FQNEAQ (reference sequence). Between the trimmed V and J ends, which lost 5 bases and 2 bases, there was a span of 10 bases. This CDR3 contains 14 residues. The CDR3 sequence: CASSGRDGNQPQHF. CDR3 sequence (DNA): TGTGCCAGCAGCGGTAGGGACGGCAATCAGCCCCAGCATTTT.

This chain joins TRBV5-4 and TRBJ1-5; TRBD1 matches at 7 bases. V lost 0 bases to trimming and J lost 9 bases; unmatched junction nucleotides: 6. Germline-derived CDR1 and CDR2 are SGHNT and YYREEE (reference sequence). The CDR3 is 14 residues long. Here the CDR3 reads CASSLEGAFWPQHF. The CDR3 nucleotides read TGTGCCAGCAGCTTGGAGGGGGCCTTTTGGCCCCAGCATTTT.